The 5 T cell receptor beta chains listed next were all sequenced from one sample in a study of cytomegalovirus exposure and HLA in healthy donors. TCRdb's copy holds only in-frame clones and misses some; the assay was immunoSEQ multiplex PCR. The sample holds around 230,000 clones, around 86% seen once. The sequenced sample consisted of PBMCs. The receptor source for this set is a young woman in good health and CMV-seropositive.

By sample share, this clone is medium-sized (0.01 to 0.1%). The rearrangement uses TRBV30 and TRBJ1-2; D gene ambiguous. V lost 3 bases to trimming and J lost 6 bases, with 8 bases between them. This CDR3 contains 11 residues. Per germline, CDR1 GTSNPN and CDR2 SVGIG (reference sequence). The CDR3 DNA reads as TGTGCCTGGAGCCGTGGGCATGGCTACACCTTC. Translating it yields CAWSRGHGYTF.

This clone was seen a handful of times. The rearrangement joins TRBV6-1 to TRBJ2-7; D might be TRBD1 (5 bases). Germline values: CDR1 MNHNS, CDR2 SASEGT. CDR3 length: 12 amino acids. Trimming removed 7 bases from V and 6 bases from J, with 13 bases in between. CDR3 DNA sequence: TGTGCCAGCATCACGGCAGGGTCCGAGCAGTACTTC. Translating gives CASITAGSEQYF.

This clone was seen just once. The genes are TRBV12-5 and TRBJ2-1; D call uncertain. Per the germline V gene, CDR1 is LGHNT and CDR2 is FRNRAP. The CDR3 length is 11 residues. V lost 6 bases to trimming and J lost 7 bases, with 7 bases between them. The CDR3 nucleotides read TGTGCTAGTGGCGATAGTAATGAGCAGTTCTTC. This codes for CASGDSNEQFF. Full variable domain (outside the CDR3, taken from reference TRBV12-5 and TRBJ2-1): DARVTQTPRHKVTEMGQEVTMRCQPILGHNTVFWYRQTMMQGLELLAYFRNRAPLDDSGMPKDRFSAEMPDATLATLKIQPSEPRDSAVYFCASGDSNEQFFGPGTRLTVL.

This chain connects TRBV5-1 to TRBJ1-4, with 10 positions matching TRBD1. The junction had 1 base not matched to a gene; V was cut back by 2 bases and J by 6 bases. CDR1 SGHRS and CDR2 YFSETQ come from the germline V gene. The CDR3 loop spans 14 amino acids. The CDR3 here is CASSFGTGDEKLFF. The CDR3, as DNA: TGCGCCAGCAGCTTCGGGACAGGGGATGAAAAACTGTTTTTT.

The chain employs TRBV28 and TRBJ2-2; TRBD2 matches at 7 bases. Trimming at V came to 3 bases and at J to 3 bases, leaving 4 bases not matched to a gene. The CDR3 has 15 amino acids. Germline V gene data show CDR1 as MDHEN and CDR2 as SYDVKM. CDR3 loop: CASSFRGGDTGELFF. CDR3 bases: TGTGCCAGCAGTTTTCGGGGAGGGGACACCGGGGAGCTGTTTTTT. Full variable domain (outside the CDR3, taken from reference TRBV28 and TRBJ2-2): DVKVTQSSRYLVKRTGEKVFLECVQDMDHENMFWYRQDPGLGLRLIYFSYDVKMKEKGDIPEGYSVSREKKERFSLILESASTNQTSMYLCASSFRGGDTGELFFGEGSRLTVL.